The rows below give T cell receptor beta chains drawn from one sample of a study of cytomegalovirus exposure and HLA in healthy donors. Clones were sequenced by immunoSEQ multiplex PCR, and TCRdb holds only the in-frame ones, with some missing. Found here are 65,000 or so clones, less than 70% of them singletons; the top ten hold 2.8%. The sequenced sample was PBMCs. Receptor source: a man aged 25-40 years in good health and CMV-seronegative. Each CDR3 is given with its conserved first and last residue. D genes are given only for firm matches. The size of a clone is reported for some rows only, either as once, few or many, or as a class for expanded clones.

V: TRBV4-1
J: TRBJ2-3
size: -
D: TRBD1
CDR3: CASSQDRGVRGQGDLDTQYF
DNA: TGCGCCAGCAGCCAAGATCGGGGGGTTCGGGGACAGGGTGACCTAGATACGCAGTATTTT

V: TRBV5-1
J: TRBJ2-1
size: -
D: TRBD1
CDR3: CASRPPSTGVEQFF
DNA: TGCGCCAGCCGCCCGCCGTCGACAGGGGTTGAGCAGTTCTTC

V: TRBV15
J: TRBJ2-5
size: -
D: TRBD2
CDR3: CATSSELGRGGQETQYF
DNA: TGTGCCACCAGCAGTGAGCTGGGGCGGGGGGGCCAAGAGACCCAGTACTTC

V: TRBV19
J: TRBJ1-1
size: -
D: -
CDR3: CASSIMGGWAFF
DNA: TGTGCCAGTAGTATAATGGGAGGATGGGCTTTCTTT

V: TRBV2
J: TRBJ2-1
size: -
D: -
CDR3: CAGTAYNEQFF
DNA: TGTGCGGGCACGGCCTACAATGAGCAGTTCTTC

V: TRBV5-1
J: TRBJ2-7
size: -
D: TRBD1
CDR3: CASSVTGNEQYF
DNA: TGCGCCAGCAGCGTGACAGGGAACGAGCAGTACTTC

V: TRBV27
J: TRBJ1-6
size: once
D: TRBD1
CDR3: CASSLDRGYSPLHF
DNA: TGTGCCAGCAGTTTAGACAGGGGGTATTCACCCCTCCACTTT

V: TRBV7-2
J: TRBJ1-3
size: -
D: -
CDR3: CASSRLAAHGAENTIYF
DNA: TGTGCCAGCAGCCGATTAGCCGCCCATGGGGCGGAAAACACCATATATTTT

V: TRBV6-1
J: TRBJ2-3
size: few
D: -
CDR3: CASSEAGGSTDTQYF
DNA: TGTGCCAGCAGTGAAGCAGGAGGCTCCACAGATACGCAGTATTTT

V: TRBV18
J: TRBJ2-3
size: -
D: -
CDR3: CASSPRGGSTDTQYF
DNA: TGTGCCAGCTCACCAAGGGGGGGGAGCACAGATACGCAGTATTTT

V: TRBV7-9
J: TRBJ2-1
size: few
D: -
CDR3: CASSSPDSRSYNEQFF
DNA: TGTGCCAGCAGCTCCCCGGACAGTCGCTCCTACAATGAGCAGTTCTTC

V: TRBV15
J: TRBJ2-7
size: -
D: -
CDR3: CATSSLEGYEQYF
DNA: TGTGCCACCAGCAGCCTCGAGGGCTACGAGCAGTACTTC

V: TRBV7-9
J: TRBJ2-7
size: few
D: -
CDR3: CASSLTTIQYEQYF
DNA: TGTGCCAGCAGCTTAACGACAATCCAGTACGAGCAGTACTTC

V: TRBV6-6
J: TRBJ2-1
size: -
D: TRBD2
CDR3: CASSWTSGGMNEEQFF
DNA: TGTGCCAGCAGCTGGACTAGCGGGGGCATGAATGAGGAGCAGTTCTTC

V: TRBV9
J: TRBJ2-7
size: -
D: TRBD2
CDR3: CASSVVPLGLDEQYF
DNA: TGTGCCAGCAGCGTAGTCCCCCTGGGACTAGACGAGCAGTACTTC

V: TRBV7-7
J: TRBJ2-7
size: -
D: TRBD1
CDR3: CASSNGQGGEQYF
DNA: TGTGCCAGCAGCAACGGACAGGGGGGCGAGCAGTACTTC

V: TRBV5-1
J: TRBJ2-7
size: -
D: -
CDR3: CASSLASDIRTYEQYF
DNA: TGCGCCAGCAGCTTGGCATCGGATATCAGGACCTACGAGCAGTACTTC

V: TRBV9
J: TRBJ1-1
size: -
D: -
CDR3: CASSTQGNTEAFF
DNA: TGTGCCAGCAGCACACAGGGTAACACTGAAGCTTTCTTT

V: TRBV18
J: TRBJ1-5
size: few
D: -
CDR3: CASSPSENQPQHF
DNA: TGTGCCAGCTCACCATCAGAAAATCAGCCCCAGCATTTT

V: TRBV5-1
J: TRBJ2-7
size: -
D: -
CDR3: CASSLDGGLSYEQYF
DNA: TGCGCCAGCAGCTTGGATGGGGGCCTCTCCTACGAGCAGTACTTC

V: TRBV6-5
J: TRBJ2-3
size: -
D: TRBD1
CDR3: CASREDRGDTQYF
DNA: TGTGCCAGCAGAGAGGACAGGGGCGATACGCAGTATTTT

V: TRBV11-2
J: TRBJ1-6
size: -
D: -
CDR3: CASSGRTEHNSPLHF
DNA: TGTGCCAGCAGCGGGCGGACAGAACATAATTCACCCCTCCACTTT

V: TRBV6-1
J: TRBJ1-5
size: -
D: -
CDR3: CASRGSNQPQHF
DNA: TGTGCCAGTAGGGGGTCGAATCAGCCCCAGCATTTT

V: TRBV30
J: TRBJ1-2
size: few
D: TRBD1
CDR3: CAWRKGQESGYTF
DNA: TGTGCCTGGAGAAAGGGACAGGAGTCTGGCTACACCTTC

V: TRBV7-7
J: TRBJ2-5
size: -
D: TRBD1
CDR3: CASSIRQGEETQYF
DNA: TGTGCCAGCAGCATAAGACAGGGAGAAGAGACCCAGTACTTC

V: TRBV30
J: TRBJ2-7
size: -
D: TRBD2
CDR3: CAWSTGGGDYEQYF
DNA: TGTGCCTGGAGCACGGGAGGCGGCGATTACGAGCAGTACTTC

V: TRBV9
J: TRBJ1-1
size: few
D: -
CDR3: CASSPRTALYTEAFF
DNA: TGTGCCAGCAGCCCCCGGACAGCCCTGTACACTGAAGCTTTCTTT

V: TRBV19
J: TRBJ1-6
size: few
D: -
CDR3: CASNTGLSSPLHF
DNA: TGTGCCAGTAATACAGGGTTGAGTTCACCCCTCCACTTT

V: TRBV7-9
J: TRBJ2-4
size: -
D: TRBD1
CDR3: CASSHRDREDIQYF
DNA: TGTGCCAGCAGCCACCGGGACAGAGAGGACATTCAGTACTTC

V: TRBV6-1
J: TRBJ2-4
size: -
D: -
CDR3: CASSEAGTVRWF
DNA: TGTGCCAGCAGTGAAGCTGGTACGGTTCGATGGTTC

V: TRBV2
J: TRBJ2-5
size: medium-sized
D: TRBD1
CDR3: CASKRQGIQETQYF
DNA: TGTGCCAGCAAGAGACAGGGGATTCAAGAGACCCAGTACTTC

V: TRBV5-1
J: TRBJ2-5
size: few
D: -
CDR3: CASSLDSPRGQYF
DNA: TGCGCCAGCAGCTTGGACTCGCCTCGGGGCCAGTACTTC

V: TRBV28
J: TRBJ1-5
size: -
D: TRBD1
CDR3: CASSWDREHQPQHF
DNA: TGTGCCAGCAGCTGGGACAGGGAACATCAGCCCCAGCATTTT

V: TRBV11-2
J: TRBJ1-1
size: once
D: -
CDR3: CASSRNQFEAFF
DNA: TGTGCCAGCAGCCGAAACCAGTTTGAAGCTTTCTTT

V: TRBV9
J: TRBJ2-7
size: -
D: -
CDR3: CASSVGTASYEQYF
DNA: TGTGCCAGCAGCGTCGGGACTGCGTCCTACGAGCAGTACTTC

V: TRBV19
J: TRBJ1-1
size: -
D: -
CDR3: CASSIAKNTEAFF
DNA: TGTGCCAGTAGTATTGCGAAAAACACTGAAGCTTTCTTT

V: TRBV5-4
J: TRBJ2-3
size: -
D: TRBD2
CDR3: CASSSGLAGALADTQYF
DNA: TGTGCCAGCAGCTCGGGACTAGCGGGGGCTTTGGCAGATACGCAGTATTTT

V: TRBV2
J: TRBJ2-5
size: -
D: TRBD1
CDR3: CASSEGGQGGYQETQYF
DNA: TGTGCCAGCAGTGAAGGGGGACAGGGGGGTTACCAAGAGACCCAGTACTTC

V: TRBV20-1
J: TRBJ2-7
size: few
D: -
CDR3: CSAGTPSEQYF
DNA: TGCAGTGCTGGGACACCCTCCGAGCAGTACTTC

V: TRBV5-1
J: TRBJ1-1
size: once
D: -
CDR3: CASSLVGEANTEAFF
DNA: TGCGCCAGCAGCTTGGTGGGAGAAGCGAACACTGAAGCTTTCTTT

V: TRBV7-9
J: TRBJ2-7
size: few
D: TRBD2
CDR3: CASSLASGGSYEQYF
DNA: TGTGCCAGCAGCCTCGCTAGCGGGGGGTCGTACGAGCAGTACTTC

V: TRBV7-2
J: TRBJ2-3
size: few
D: TRBD2
CDR3: CASSGGLAGGTDTQYF
DNA: TGTGCCAGCAGCGGCGGACTAGCGGGGGGCACAGATACGCAGTATTTT

V: TRBV30
J: TRBJ1-1
size: -
D: TRBD1
CDR3: CAWSVLGGRGTEAFF
DNA: TGTGCCTGGAGTGTACTAGGGGGCCGGGGCACTGAAGCTTTCTTT

V: TRBV2
J: TRBJ1-4
size: -
D: -
CDR3: CASSLIRGTNEKLFF
DNA: TGTGCCAGCAGCCTGATTAGGGGCACTAATGAAAAACTGTTTTTT

V: TRBV6-4
J: TRBJ1-6
size: few
D: -
CDR3: CAAPLGGGEYNSPLHF
DNA: TGTGCCGCTCCGCTCGGCGGCGGCGAGTATAATTCACCCCTCCACTTT

V: TRBV5-4
J: TRBJ1-6
size: -
D: -
CDR3: CASSFHRTDSPLHF
DNA: TGTGCCAGCAGCTTCCATAGGACAGATTCACCCCTCCACTTT

V: TRBV28
J: TRBJ2-7
size: -
D: -
CDR3: CASSRWDTYEQYF
DNA: TGTGCCAGCAGCCGATGGGACACCTACGAGCAGTACTTC

V: TRBV2
J: TRBJ2-3
size: -
D: TRBD1
CDR3: CASRGQTATDTQYF
DNA: TGTGCCAGCAGGGGACAGACAGCCACAGATACGCAGTATTTT

V: TRBV6-1
J: TRBJ2-7
size: -
D: -
CDR3: CASSEIVREQYF
DNA: TGTGCCAGCAGTGAGATCGTGAGGGAGCAGTACTTC

V: TRBV6-5
J: TRBJ2-1
size: -
D: TRBD1
CDR3: CASSYPGTGGREQFF
DNA: TGTGCCAGCAGTTACCCCGGGACAGGGGGCCGTGAGCAGTTCTTC

V: TRBV28
J: TRBJ1-6
size: -
D: -
CDR3: CASSPTTGTYSPLHF
DNA: TGTGCCAGCAGTCCCACGACAGGTACCTATTCACCCCTCCACTTT

V: TRBV5-1
J: TRBJ1-4
size: few
D: -
CDR3: CASSFSLNEKLFF
DNA: TGCGCCAGCAGCTTTTCCCTAAATGAAAAACTGTTTTTT

V: TRBV5-1
J: TRBJ1-5
size: -
D: -
CDR3: CASSLASGNQPQHF
DNA: TGCGCCAGCAGCTTGGCCAGTGGCAATCAGCCCCAGCATTTT

V: TRBV5-6
J: TRBJ2-7
size: -
D: TRBD2
CDR3: CASNPGGVYEQYF
DNA: TGTGCCAGCAATCCTGGGGGGGTCTACGAGCAGTACTTC